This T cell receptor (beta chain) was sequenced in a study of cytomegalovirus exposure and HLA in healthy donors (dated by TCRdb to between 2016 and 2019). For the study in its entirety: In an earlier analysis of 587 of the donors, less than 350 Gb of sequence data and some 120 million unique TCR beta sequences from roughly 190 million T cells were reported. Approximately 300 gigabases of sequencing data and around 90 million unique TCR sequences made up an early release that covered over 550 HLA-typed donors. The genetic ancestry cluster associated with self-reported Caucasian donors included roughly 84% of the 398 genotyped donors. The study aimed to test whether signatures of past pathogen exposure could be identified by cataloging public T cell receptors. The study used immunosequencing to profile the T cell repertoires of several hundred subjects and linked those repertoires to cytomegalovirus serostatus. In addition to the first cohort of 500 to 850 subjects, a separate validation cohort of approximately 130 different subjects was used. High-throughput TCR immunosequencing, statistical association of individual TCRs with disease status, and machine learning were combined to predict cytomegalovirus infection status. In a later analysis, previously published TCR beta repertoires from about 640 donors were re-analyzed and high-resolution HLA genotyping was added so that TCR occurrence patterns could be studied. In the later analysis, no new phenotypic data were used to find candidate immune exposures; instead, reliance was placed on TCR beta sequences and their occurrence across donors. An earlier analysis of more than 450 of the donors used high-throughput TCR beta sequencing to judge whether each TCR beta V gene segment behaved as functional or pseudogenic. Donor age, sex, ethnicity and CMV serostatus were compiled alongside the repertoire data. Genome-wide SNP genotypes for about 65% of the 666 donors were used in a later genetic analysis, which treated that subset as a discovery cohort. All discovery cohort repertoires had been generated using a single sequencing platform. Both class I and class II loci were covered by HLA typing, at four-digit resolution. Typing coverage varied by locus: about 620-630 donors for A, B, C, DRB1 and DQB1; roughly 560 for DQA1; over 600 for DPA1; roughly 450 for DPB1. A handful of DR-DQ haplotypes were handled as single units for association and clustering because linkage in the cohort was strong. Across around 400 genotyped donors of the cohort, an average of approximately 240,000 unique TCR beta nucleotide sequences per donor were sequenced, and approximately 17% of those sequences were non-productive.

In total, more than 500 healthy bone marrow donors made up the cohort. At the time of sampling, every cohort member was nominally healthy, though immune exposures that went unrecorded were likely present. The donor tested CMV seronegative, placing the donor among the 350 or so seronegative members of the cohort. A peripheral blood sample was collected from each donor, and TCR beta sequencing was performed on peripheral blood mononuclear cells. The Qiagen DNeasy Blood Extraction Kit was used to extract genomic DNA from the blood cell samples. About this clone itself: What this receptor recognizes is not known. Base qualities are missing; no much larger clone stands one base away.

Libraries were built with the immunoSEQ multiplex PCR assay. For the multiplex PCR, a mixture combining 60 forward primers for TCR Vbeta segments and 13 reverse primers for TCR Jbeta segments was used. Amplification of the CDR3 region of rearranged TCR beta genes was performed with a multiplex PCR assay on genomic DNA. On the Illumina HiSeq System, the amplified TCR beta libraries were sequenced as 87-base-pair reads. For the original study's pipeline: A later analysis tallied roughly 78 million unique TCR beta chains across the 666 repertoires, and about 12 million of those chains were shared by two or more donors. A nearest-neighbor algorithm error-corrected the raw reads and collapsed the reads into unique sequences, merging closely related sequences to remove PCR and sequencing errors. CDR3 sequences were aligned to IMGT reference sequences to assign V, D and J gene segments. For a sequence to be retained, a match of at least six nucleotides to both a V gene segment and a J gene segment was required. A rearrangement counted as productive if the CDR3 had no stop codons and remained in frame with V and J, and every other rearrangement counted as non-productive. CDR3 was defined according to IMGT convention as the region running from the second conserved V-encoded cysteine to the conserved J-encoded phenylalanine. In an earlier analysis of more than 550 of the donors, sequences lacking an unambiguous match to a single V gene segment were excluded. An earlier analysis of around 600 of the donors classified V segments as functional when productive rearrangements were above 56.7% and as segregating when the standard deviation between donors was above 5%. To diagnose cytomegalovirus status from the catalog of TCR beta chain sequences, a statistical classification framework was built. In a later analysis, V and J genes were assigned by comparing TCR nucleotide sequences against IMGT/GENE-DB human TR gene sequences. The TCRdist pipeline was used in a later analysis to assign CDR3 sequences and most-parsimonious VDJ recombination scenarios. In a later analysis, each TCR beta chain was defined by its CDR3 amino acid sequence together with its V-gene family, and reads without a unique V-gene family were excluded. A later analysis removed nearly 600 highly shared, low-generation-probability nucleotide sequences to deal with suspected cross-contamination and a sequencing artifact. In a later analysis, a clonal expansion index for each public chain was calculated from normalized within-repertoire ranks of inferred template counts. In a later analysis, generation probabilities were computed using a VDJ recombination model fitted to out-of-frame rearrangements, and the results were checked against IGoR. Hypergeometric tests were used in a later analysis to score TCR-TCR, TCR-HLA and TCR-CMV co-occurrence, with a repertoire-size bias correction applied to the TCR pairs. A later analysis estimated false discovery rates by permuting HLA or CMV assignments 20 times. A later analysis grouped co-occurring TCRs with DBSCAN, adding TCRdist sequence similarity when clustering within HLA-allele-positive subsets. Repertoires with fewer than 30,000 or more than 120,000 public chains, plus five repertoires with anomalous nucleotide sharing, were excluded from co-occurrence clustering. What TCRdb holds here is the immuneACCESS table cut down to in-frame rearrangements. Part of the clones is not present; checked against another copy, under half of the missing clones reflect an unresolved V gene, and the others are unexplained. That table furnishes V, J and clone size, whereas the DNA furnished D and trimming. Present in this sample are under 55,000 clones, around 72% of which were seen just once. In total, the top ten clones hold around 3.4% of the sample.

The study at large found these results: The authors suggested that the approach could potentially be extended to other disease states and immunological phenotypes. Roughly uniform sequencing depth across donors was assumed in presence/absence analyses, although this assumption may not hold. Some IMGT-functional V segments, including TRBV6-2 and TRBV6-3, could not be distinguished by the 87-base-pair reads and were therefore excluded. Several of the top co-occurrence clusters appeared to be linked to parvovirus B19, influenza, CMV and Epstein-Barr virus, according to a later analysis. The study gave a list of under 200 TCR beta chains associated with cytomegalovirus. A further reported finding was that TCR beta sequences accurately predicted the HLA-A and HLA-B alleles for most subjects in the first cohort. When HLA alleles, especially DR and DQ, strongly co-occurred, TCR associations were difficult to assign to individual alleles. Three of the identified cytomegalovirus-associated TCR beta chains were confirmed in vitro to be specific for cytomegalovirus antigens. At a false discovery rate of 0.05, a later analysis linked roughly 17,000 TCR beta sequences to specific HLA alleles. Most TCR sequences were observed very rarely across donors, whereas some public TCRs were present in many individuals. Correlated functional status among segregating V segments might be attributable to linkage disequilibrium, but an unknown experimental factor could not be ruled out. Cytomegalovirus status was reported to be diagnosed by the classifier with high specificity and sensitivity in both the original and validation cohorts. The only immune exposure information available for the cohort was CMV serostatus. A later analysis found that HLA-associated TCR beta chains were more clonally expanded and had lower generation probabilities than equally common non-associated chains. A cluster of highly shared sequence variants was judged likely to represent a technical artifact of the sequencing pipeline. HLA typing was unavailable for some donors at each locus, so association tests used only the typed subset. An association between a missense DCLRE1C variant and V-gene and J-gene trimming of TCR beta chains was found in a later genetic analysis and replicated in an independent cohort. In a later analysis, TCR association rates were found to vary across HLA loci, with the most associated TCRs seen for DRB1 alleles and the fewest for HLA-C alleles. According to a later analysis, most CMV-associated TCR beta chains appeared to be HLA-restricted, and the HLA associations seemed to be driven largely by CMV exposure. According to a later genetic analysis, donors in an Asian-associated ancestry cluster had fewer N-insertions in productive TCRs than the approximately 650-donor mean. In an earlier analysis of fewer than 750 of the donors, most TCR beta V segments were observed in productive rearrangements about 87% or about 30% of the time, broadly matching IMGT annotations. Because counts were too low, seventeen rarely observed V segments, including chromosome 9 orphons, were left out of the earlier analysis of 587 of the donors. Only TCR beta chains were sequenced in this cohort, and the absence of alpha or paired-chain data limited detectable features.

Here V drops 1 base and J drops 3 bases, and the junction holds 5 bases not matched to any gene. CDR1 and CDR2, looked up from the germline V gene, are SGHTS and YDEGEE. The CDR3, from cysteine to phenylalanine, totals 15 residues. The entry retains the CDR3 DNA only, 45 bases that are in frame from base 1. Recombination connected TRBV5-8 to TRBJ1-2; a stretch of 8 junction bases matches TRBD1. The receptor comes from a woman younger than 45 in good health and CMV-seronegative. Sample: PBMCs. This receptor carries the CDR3 CASSLHDRGDYGYTF. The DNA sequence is TGTGCCAGCAGCTTGCACGACAGGGGTGACTATGGCTACACCTTC.